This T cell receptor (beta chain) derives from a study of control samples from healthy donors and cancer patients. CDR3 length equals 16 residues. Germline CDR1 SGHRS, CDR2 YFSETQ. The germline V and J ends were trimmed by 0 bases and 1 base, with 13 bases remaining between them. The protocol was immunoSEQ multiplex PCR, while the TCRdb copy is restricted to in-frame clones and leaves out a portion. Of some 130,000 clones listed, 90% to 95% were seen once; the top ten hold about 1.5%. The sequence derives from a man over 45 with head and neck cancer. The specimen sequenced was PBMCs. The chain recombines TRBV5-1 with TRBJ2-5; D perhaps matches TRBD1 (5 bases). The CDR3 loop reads CASSLGGRGIQETQYF. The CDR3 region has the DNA TGCGCCAGCAGCTTGGGAGGTAGGGGCATCCAAGAGACCCAGTACTTC.